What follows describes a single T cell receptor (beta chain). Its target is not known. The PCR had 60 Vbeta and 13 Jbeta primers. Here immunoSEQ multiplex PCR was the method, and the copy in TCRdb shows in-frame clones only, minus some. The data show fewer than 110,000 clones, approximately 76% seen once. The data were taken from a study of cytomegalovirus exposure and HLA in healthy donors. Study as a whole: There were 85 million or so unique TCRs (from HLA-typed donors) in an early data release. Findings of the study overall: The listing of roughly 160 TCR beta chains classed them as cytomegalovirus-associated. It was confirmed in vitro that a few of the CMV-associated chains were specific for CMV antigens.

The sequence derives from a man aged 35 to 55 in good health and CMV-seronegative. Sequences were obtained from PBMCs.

The CDR3: CASSYSGGGSYEQYF. CDR3 nucleotides: TGTGCCAGCAGTTATAGCGGGGGGGGCTCCTACGAGCAGTACTTC. The chain carries TRBV6-5 and TRBJ2-7, with TRBD2 identical over 11 bases. There are 15 residues in the CDR3. V trimming: 3 bases; J trimming: 0 bases; junction bases outside the gene matches: 1. Germline loops: CDR1 MNHEY, CDR2 SVGAGI.